Described below is a single T cell receptor beta chain sequence and its context. Its target is not known. V lost 10 bases and J 0 bases, leaving 4 bases between the germline ends. Germline CDR1 and CDR2: LNHDA and SQIVND (reference sequence). CDR3 length equals 12 residues. The data were taken from a study of blood T cells in healthy people across ages. Then a second PCR, running about 6 to 12 cycles, was carried out with a sample-barcoded 5' primer and a J-beta primer mix. Every molecule of cDNA carried a tag from a template-switch adaptor with 12 random nucleotides. TCRdb analysed the 5' RACE reads with MiXCR anew, one entry per CDR3 protein. The sample records fewer than 2 million distinct CDR3 sequences, roughly 43% being singletons. Study observations and caveats: When set beside aged donors, long-lived donors presented more naive CD4+ cells and higher diversity.

J is TRBJ2-6 and V is TRBV19; D uncertain. This clonotype was sampled from a human donor in good health. Sequencing was carried out using blood. CDR3 sequence reads: CATVSGANVLTF. CDR3 sequence (DNA): TGTGCCACTGTCTCTGGGGCCAACGTCCTGACTTTC.